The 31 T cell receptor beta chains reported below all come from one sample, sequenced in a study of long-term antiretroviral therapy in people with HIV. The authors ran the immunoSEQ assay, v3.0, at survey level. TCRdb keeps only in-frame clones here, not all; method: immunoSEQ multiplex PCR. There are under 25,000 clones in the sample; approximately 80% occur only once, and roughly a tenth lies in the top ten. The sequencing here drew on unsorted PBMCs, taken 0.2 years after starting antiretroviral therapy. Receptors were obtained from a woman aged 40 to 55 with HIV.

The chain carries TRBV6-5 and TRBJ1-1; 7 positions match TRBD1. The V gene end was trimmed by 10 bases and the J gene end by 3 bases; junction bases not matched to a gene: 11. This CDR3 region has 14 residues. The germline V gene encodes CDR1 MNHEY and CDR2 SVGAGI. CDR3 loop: CATRGLVLDTEAFF. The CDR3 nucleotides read TGTGCCACTAGGGGGCTGGTGCTGGACACTGAAGCTTTCTTT.

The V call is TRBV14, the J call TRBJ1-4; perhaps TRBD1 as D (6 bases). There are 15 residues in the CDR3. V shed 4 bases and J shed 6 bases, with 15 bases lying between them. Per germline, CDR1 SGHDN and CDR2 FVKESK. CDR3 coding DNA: TGTGCCAGCAGCCGGGGGAACAGGGTGGATGAAAAACTGTTTTTT. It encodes CASSRGNRVDEKLFF.

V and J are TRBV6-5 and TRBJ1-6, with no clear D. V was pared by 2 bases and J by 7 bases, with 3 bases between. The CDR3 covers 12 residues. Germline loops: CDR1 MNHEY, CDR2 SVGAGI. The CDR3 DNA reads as TGTGCCAGCAGTTACCCCAATTCACCCCTCCACTTT. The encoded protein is CASSYPNSPLHF.

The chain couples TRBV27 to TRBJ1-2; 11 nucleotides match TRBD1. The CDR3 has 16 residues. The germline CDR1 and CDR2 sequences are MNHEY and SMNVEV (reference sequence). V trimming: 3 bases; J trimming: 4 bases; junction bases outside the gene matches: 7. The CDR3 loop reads CASSFQGQGALYGYTF. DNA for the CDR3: TGTGCCAGCAGTTTCCAAGGACAGGGGGCCCTCTATGGCTACACCTTC.

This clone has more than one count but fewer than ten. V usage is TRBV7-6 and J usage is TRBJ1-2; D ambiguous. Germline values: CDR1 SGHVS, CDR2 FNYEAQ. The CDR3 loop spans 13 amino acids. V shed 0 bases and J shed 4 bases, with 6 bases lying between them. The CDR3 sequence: CASSLAQSYGYTF. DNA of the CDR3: TGTGCCAGCAGCTTAGCTCAATCCTATGGCTACACCTTC.

The CDR3 DNA is TGTGCCAGCAGCTCAAAGGGACAGGGCGACAATGAGCAGTTCTTC. This sequence encodes CASSSKGQGDNEQFF. This chain connects TRBV7-9 to TRBJ2-1; 9 nucleotides line up with TRBD1. CDR1 and CDR2 (germline): SEHNR, FQNEAQ (reference sequence). CDR3 length equals 15 residues. The trim removed 4 bases at V and 5 bases at J, leaving 6 bases unmatched.

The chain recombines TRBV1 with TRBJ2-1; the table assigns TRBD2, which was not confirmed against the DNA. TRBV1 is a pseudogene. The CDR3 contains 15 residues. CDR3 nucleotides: TGCACCAGCAGCCAAGATTGGCGGGGGAGCAATGAGCAGTTCTTC. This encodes CTSSQDWRGSNEQFF.

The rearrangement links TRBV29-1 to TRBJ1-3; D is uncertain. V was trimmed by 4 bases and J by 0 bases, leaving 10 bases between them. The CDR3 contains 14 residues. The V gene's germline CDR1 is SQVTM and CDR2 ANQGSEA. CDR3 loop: CSVVVQNSGNTIYF. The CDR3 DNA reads TGCAGCGTTGTGGTACAGAACTCTGGAAACACCATATATTTT. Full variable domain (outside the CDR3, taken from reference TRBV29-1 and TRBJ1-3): SAVISQKPSRDICQRGTSLTIQCQVDSQVTMMFWYRQQPGQSLTLIATANQGSEATYESGFVIDKFPISRPNLTFSTLTVSNMSPEDSSIYLCSVVVQNSGNTIYFGEGSWLTVV.

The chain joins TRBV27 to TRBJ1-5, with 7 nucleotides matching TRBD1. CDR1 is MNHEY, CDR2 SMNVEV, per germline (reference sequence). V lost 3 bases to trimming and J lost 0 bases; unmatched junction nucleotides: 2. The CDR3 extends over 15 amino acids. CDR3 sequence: CASSFDRDSNQPQHF. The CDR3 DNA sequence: TGTGCCAGCAGTTTCGACAGGGATAGCAATCAGCCCCAGCATTTT.

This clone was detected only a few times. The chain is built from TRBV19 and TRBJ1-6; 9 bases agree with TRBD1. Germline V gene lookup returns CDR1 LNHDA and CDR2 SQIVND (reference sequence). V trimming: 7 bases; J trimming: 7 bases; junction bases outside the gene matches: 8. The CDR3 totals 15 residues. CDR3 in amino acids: CASMPLGTGNSPLHF. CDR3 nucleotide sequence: TGTGCCAGTATGCCCCTAGGGACAGGGAATTCACCCCTCCACTTT.

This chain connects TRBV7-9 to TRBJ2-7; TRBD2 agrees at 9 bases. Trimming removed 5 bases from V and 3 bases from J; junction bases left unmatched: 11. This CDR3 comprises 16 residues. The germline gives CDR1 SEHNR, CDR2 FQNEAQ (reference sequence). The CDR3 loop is CASSRQDLAGNYEQYF. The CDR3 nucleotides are TGTGCCAGCAGCCGGCAGGATCTAGCGGGAAACTACGAGCAGTACTTC. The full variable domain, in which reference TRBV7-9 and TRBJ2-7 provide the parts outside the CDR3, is DTGVSQNPRHKITKRGQNVTFRCDPISEHNRLYWYRQTLGQGPEFLTYFQNEAQLEKSRLLSDRFSAERPKGSFSTLEIQRTEQGDSAMYLCASSRQDLAGNYEQYFGPGTRLTVT.

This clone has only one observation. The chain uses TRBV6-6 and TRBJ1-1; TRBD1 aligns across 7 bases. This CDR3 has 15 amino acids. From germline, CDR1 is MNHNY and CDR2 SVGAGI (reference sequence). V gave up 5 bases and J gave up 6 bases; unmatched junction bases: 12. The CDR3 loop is CASSPPRDRGAEAFF. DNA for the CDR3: TGTGCCAGCAGTCCACCTCGGGACAGAGGGGCTGAAGCTTTCTTT.

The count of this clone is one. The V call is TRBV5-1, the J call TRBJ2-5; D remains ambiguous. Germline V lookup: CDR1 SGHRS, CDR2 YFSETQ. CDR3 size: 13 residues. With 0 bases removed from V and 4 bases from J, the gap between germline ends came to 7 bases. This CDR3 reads CASSLGVLETQYF. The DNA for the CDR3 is TGCGCCAGCAGCTTGGGTGTCTTAGAGACCCAGTACTTC.

As DNA, the CDR3 is TGTGCCAGCAGCGTAGACAGCCTCGTCTGGGATGGCTACACCTTC. This gives the protein CASSVDSLVWDGYTF. This chain uses TRBV9 with TRBJ1-2; no clear D. Trimming shortened V by 0 bases and J by 6 bases, and 15 bases separated the two germline ends. Germline CDR1 SGDLS, CDR2 YYNGEE. The CDR3 length is 15 residues.

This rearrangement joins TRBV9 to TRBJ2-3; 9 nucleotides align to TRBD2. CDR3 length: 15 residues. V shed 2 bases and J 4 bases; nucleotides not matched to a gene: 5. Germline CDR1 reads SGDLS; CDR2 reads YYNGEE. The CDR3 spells CASSVAGGQADTQYF. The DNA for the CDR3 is TGTGCCAGCAGCGTCGCGGGGGGGCAAGCAGATACGCAGTATTTT.

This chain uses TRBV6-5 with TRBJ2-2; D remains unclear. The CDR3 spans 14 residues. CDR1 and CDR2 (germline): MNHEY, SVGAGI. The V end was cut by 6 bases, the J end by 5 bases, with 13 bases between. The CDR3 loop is CASSSQLLTGELFF. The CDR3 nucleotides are TGTGCCAGCAGCTCGCAGTTGTTAACCGGGGAGCTGTTTTTT.

The CDR3 nucleotides read TGTGCCAGCAGCCCCAGTGGAGTCCGCAATCAGCCCCAGCATTTT. Amino acids: CASSPSGVRNQPQHF. This sequence joins TRBV7-2 and TRBJ1-5; D call uncertain. V was clipped by 5 bases and J by 2 bases, with 13 bases between them. Per germline, CDR1 SGHTA and CDR2 FQGNSA. The CDR3 totals 15 residues.

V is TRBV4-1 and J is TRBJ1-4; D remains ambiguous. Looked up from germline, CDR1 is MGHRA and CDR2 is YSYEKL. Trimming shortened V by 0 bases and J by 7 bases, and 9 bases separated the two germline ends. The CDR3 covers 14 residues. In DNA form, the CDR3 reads TGCGCCAGCAGCCAAGACGTGGCCCCTGAAAAACTGTTTTTT. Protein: CASSQDVAPEKLFF.

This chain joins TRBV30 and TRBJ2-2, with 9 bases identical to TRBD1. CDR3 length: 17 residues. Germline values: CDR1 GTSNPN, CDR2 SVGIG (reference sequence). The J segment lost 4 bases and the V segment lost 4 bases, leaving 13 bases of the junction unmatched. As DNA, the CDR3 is TGTGCCTGGAAGCTTCCCACAGGGGGCGTGAGCACCGGGGAGCTGTTTTTT. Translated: CAWKLPTGGVSTGELFF. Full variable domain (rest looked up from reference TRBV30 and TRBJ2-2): SQTIHQWPATLVQPVGSPLSLECTVEGTSNPNLYWYRQAAGRGLQLLFYSVGIGQISSEVPQNLSASRPQDRQFILSSKKLLLSDSGFYLCAWKLPTGGVSTGELFFGEGSRLTVL.

CDR3: CASRPGGSYETQYF. The CDR3 nucleotides are TGTGCCAGTAGACCCGGGGGGAGCTATGAGACCCAGTACTTC. The chain links TRBV19 to TRBJ2-5; 7 bases are a match to TRBD2. The CDR3 spans 14 residues. Germline V lookup: CDR1 LNHDA, CDR2 SQIVND (reference sequence). V dropped 6 bases and J dropped 5; count of bases not matched to a gene: 9.

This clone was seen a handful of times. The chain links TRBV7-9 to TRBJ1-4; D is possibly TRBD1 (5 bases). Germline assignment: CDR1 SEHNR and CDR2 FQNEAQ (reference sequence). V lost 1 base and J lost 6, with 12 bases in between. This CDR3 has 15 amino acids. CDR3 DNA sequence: TGTGCCAGCAGCTTAGGTCCTTCGGGGGATGAAAAACTGTTTTTT. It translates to CASSLGPSGDEKLFF.

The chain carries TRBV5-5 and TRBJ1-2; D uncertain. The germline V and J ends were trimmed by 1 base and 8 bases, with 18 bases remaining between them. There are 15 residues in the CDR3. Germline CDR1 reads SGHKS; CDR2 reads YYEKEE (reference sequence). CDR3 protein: CASSLTRIPLLGYTF. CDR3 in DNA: TGTGCCAGCAGCTTGACGCGAATCCCACTCTTAGGCTACACCTTC.

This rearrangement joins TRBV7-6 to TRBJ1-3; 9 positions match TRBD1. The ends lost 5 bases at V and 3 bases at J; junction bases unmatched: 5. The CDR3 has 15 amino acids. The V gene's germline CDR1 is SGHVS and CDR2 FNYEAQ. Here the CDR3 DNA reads TGTGCCAGCAGCCCGACAGGGGGTGGTGGAAACACCATATATTTT. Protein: CASSPTGGGGNTIYF.

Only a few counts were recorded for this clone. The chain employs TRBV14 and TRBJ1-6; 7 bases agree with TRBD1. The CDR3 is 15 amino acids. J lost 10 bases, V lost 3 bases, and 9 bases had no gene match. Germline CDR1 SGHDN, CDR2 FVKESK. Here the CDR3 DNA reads TGTGCCAGCAGCCACGACAGGGTTGGACAATCACCCCTCCACTTT. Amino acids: CASSHDRVGQSPLHF.

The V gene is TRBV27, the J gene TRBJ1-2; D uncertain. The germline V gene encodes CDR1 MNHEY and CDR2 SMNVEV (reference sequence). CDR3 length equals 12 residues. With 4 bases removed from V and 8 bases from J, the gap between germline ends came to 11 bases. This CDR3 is CASSSELEGYTF. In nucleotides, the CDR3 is TGTGCCAGCAGTTCGGAATTGGAAGGCTACACCTTC.

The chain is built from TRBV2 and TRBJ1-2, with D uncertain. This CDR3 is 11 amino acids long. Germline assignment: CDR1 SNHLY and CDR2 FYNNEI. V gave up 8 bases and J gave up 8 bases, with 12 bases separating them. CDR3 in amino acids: CASLKASGYTF. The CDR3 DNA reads TGTGCCAGCTTAAAGGCATCGGGCTACACCTTC.

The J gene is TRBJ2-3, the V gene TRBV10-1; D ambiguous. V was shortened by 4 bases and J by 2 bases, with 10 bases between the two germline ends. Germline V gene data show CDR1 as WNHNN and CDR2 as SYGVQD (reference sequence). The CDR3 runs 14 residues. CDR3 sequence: CASSAQANTDTQYF. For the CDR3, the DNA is TGCGCCAGCAGTGCGCAGGCGAACACAGATACGCAGTATTTT.

The CDR3 loop reads CASSQGGGGRLADTQYF. The CDR3 DNA sequence: TGTGCCAGCAGCCAAGGAGGGGGGGGGAGGTTGGCAGATACGCAGTATTTT. The gene calls are TRBV4-2 and TRBJ2-3, with D possibly being TRBD2 (7 bases). V was cut by 1 base and J by 4 bases, with 18 bases left in between. The CDR3 contains 17 residues. Germline V lookup: CDR1 LGHNA, CDR2 YNFKEQ.

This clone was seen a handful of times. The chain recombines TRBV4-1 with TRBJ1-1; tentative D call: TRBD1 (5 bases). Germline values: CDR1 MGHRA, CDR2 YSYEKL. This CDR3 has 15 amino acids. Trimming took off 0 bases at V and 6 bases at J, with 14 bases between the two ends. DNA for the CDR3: TGCGCCAGCAGCCAAGAGGAGGGGAGAGGGCCTGAAGCTTTCTTT. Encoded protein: CASSQEEGRGPEAFF.

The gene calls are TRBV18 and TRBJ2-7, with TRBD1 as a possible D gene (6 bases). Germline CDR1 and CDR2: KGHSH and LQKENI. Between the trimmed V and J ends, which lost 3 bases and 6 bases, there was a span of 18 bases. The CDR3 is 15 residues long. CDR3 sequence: CASSPSEGVRAEQYF. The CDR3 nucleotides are TGTGCCAGCTCACCTAGTGAGGGGGTTAGGGCCGAGCAGTACTTC.

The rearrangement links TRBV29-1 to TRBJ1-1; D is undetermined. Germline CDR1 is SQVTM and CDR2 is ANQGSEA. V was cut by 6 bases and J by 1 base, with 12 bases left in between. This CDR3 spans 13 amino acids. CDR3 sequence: CSVVITPNTEAFF. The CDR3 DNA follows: TGCAGCGTAGTGATAACACCGAACACTGAAGCTTTCTTT.